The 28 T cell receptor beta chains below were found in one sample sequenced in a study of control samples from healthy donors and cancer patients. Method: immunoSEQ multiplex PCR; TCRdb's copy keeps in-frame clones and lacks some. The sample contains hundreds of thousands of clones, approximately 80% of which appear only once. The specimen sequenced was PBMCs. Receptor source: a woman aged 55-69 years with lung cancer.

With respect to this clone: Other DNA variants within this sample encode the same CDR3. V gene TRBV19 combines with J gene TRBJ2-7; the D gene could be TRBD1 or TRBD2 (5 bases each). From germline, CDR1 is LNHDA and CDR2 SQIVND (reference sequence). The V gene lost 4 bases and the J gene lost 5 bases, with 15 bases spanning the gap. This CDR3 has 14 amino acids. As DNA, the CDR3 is TGTGCCAGTAGTACCCCATATGGGACCGACGAGCAGTACTTC. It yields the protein CASSTPYGTDEQYF.

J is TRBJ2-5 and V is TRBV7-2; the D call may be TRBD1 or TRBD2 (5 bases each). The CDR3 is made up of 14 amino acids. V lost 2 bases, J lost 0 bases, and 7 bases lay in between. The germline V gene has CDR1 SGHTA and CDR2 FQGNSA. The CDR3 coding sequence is TGTGCCAGCAGCTTACGGGGCCACCAAGAGACCCAGTACTTC. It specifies CASSLRGHQETQYF.

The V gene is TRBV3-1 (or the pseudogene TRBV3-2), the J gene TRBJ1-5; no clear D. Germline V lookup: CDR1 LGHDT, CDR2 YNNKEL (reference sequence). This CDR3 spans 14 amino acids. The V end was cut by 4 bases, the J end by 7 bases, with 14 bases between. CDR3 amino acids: CASSPDGVNQPQHF. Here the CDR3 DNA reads TGTGCCAGCAGCCCGGATGGGGTCAACCAGCCCCAGCATTTT.

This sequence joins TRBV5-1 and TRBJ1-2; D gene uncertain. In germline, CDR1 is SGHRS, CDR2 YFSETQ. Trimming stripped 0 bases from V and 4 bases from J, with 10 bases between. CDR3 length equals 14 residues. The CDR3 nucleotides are TGCGCCAGCAGCTTGGACGGCGCGGGCTATGGCTACACCTTC. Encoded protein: CASSLDGAGYGYTF.

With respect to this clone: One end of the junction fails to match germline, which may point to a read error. The CDR3 reads CSASPPDRGSTIYF. Written as DNA, the CDR3 is TGCAGTGCTAGTCCGCCTGACAGGGGAAGCACCATATATTTT. The chain is built from TRBV20-1 and TRBJ1-3; 8 bases are a match to TRBD1. The CDR3 has 14 amino acids. Per the germline V gene, CDR1 is DFQATT and CDR2 is SNEGSKA (reference sequence).

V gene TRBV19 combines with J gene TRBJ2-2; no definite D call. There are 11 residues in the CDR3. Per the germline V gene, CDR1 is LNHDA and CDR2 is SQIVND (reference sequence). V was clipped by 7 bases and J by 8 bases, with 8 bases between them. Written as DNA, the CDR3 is TGTGCCAGTAAGGTGACAGGGGAGCTGTTTTTT. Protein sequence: CASKVTGELFF.

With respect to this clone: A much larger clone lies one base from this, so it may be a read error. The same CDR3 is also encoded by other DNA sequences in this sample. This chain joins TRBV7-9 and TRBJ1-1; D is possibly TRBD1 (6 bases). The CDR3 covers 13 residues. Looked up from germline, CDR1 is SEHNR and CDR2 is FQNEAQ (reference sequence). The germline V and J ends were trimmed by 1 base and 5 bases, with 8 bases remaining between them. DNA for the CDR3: TGTGCCAGCAGCTTAGAGGGGGGGACTGAAGCTTTCTTT. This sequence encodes CASSLEGGTEAFF. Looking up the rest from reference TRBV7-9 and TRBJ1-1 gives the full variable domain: DTGVSQNPRHKITKRGQNVTFRCDPISEHNRLYWYRQTLGQGPEFLTYFQNEAQLEKSRLLSDRFSAERPKGSFSTLEIQRTEQGDSAMYLCASSLEGGTEAFFGQGTRLTVV.

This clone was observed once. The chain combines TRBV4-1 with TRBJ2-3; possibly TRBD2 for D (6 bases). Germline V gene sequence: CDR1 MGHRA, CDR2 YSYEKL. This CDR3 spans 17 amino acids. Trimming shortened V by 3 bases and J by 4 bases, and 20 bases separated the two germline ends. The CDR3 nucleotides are TGCGCCAGCAGCCACCCCCGGCTAGCGCTATACCCAGATACGCAGTATTTT. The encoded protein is CASSHPRLALYPDTQYF.

The chain's CDR3 is CASSSPTGQYGYGYTF. CDR3 bases: TGTGCCAGCAGTTCACCCACAGGACAGTACGGCTATGGCTACACCTTC. V gene TRBV28 combines with J gene TRBJ1-2; TRBD1 might be the D (6 bases). Germline CDR1 and CDR2: MDHEN and SYDVKM. Deletions cut 4 bases from V and 4 bases from J, with 19 bases between. The CDR3 sequence is 16 residues long.

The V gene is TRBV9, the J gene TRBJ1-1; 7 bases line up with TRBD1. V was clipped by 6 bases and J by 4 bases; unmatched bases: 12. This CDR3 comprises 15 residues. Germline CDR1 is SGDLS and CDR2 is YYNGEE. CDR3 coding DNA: TGTGCCAGCAACCGACAGGGTGAAACAATCACTGAAGCTTTCTTT. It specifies CASNRQGETITEAFF.

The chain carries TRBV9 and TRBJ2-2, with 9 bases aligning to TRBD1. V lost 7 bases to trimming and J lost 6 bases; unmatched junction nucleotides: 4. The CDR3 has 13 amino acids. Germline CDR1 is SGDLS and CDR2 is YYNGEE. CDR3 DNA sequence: TGTGCCAGCGGGGACAGGGCCTCCGGGGAGCTGTTTTTT. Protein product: CASGDRASGELFF.

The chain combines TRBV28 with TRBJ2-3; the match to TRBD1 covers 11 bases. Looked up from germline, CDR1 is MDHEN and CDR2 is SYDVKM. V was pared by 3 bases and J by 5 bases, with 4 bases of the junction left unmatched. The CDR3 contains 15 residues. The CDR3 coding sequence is TGTGCCAGCAGTTTTAGGACAGGGGGCATAGATACGCAGTATTTT. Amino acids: CASSFRTGGIDTQYF.

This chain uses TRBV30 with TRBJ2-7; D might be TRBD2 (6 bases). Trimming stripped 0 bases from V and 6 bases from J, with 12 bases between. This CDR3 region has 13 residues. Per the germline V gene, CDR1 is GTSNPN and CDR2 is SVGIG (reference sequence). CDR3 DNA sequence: TGTGCCTGGAGTGTACAGCTGGGAGGCGAGCAGTACTTC. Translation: CAWSVQLGGEQYF.

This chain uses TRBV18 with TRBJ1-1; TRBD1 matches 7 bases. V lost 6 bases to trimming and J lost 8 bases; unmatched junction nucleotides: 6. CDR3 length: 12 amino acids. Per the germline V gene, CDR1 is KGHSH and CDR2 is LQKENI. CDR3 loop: CASSQQGSEAFF. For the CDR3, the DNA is TGTGCCAGCTCGCAACAGGGGAGCGAAGCTTTCTTT.

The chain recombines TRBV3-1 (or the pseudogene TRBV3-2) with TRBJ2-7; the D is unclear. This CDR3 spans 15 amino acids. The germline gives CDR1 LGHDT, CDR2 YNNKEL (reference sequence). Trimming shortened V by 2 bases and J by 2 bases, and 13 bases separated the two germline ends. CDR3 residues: CASSQTHGLPYEQYF. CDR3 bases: TGTGCCAGCAGCCAAACCCACGGCCTACCCTACGAGCAGTACTTC.

DNA for the CDR3: TGCGCCAGCAGCCCCCGGGACAGGGCGGTGAATGAGCAGTTCTTC. It specifies CASSPRDRAVNEQFF. The chain carries TRBV5-1 and TRBJ2-1; 9 bases map to TRBD1. The CDR3 loop spans 15 amino acids. Unmatched junction bases numbered 9, after V lost 4 bases and J lost 7 bases. Germline assignment: CDR1 SGHRS and CDR2 YFSETQ.

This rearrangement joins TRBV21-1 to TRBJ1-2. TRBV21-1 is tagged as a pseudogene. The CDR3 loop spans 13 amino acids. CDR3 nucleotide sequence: TGTGCCAGCAGCCTACTCTTTAACTATGGCTACACCTTC. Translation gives CASSLLFNYGYTF.

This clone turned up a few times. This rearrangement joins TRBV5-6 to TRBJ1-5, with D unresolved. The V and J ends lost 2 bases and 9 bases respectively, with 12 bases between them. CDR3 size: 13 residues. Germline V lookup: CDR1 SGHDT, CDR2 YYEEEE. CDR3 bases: TGTGCCAGCAGCTTTGGCAGCTTTCCGCCCCAGCATTTT. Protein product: CASSFGSFPPQHF.

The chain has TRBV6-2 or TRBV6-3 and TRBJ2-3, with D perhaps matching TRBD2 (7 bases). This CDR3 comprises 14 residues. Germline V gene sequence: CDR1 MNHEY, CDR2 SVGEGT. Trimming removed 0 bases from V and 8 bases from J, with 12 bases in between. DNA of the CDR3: TGTGCCAGCAGTTACTCGGGGGGGCTACTTACGCAGTATTTT. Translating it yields CASSYSGGLLTQYF.

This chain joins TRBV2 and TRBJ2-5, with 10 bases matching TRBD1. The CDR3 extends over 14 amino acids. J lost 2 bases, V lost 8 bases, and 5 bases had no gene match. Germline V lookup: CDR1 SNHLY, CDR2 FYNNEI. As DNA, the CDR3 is TGTGCCAGCGGTGGACAGGGGGATCAAGAGACCCAGTACTTC. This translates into CASGGQGDQETQYF.

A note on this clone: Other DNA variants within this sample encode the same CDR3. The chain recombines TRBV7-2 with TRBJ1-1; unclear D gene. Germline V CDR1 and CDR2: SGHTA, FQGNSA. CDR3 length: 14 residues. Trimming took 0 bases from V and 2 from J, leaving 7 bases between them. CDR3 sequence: CASSLAGINTEAFF. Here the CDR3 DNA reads TGTGCCAGCAGCTTAGCGGGCATCAACACTGAAGCTTTCTTT.

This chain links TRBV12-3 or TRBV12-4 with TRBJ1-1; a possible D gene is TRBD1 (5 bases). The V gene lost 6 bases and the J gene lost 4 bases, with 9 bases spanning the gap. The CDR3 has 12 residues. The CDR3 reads CASSREGTEAFF. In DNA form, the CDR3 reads TGTGCCAGCAGCAGGGAAGGCACTGAAGCTTTCTTT.

The CDR3 coding sequence is TGCGCCAGCAGCCGGGCACCGGGACTTAGCTCCTACAATGAGCAGTTCTTC. It translates to CASSRAPGLSSYNEQFF. This chain connects TRBV5-1 to TRBJ2-1; tentative D call: TRBD2 (6 bases). The CDR3 loop spans 17 amino acids. Germline V gene sequence: CDR1 SGHRS, CDR2 YFSETQ. V was cut by 4 bases and J by 0 bases, with 17 bases left in between.

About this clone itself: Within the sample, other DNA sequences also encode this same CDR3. CDR3 loop: CASSDGQVFYEQYF. The CDR3 bases are TGCGCCAGCAGCGACGGACAGGTGTTCTACGAGCAGTACTTC. The rearrangement links TRBV5-1 to TRBJ2-7; 7 bases map to TRBD1. V gave up 4 bases and J gave up 3 bases; unmatched junction bases: 7. Germline V gene lookup returns CDR1 SGHRS and CDR2 YFSETQ. This CDR3 has 14 residues.

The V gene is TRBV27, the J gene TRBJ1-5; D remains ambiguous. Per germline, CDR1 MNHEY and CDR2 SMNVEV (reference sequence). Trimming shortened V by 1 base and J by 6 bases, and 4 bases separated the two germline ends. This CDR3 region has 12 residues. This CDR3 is CASSLFGQPQHF. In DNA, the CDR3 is TGTGCCAGCAGTTTATTCGGTCAGCCCCAGCATTTT.

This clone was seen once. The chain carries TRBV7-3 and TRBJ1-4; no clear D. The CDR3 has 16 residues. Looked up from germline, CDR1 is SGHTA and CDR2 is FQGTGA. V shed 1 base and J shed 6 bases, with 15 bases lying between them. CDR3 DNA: TGTGCCAGCAGCTTAAGAGAGGTTTGGGGAGATGAAAAACTGTTTTTT. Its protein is CASSLREVWGDEKLFF.

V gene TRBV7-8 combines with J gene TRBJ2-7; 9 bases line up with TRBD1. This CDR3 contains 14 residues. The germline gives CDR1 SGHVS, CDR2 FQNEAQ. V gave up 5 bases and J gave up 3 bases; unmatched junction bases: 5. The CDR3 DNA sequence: TGTGCCAGCAGCCCCCCGACAGGGGGCTACGAGCAGTACTTC. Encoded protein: CASSPPTGGYEQYF. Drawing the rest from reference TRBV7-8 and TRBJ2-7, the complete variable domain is GAGVSQSPRYKVAKRGQDVALRCDPISGHVSLFWYQQALGQGPEFLTYFQNEAQLDKSGLPSDRFFAERPEGSVSTLKIQRTQQEDSAVYLCASSPPTGGYEQYFGPGTRLTVT.

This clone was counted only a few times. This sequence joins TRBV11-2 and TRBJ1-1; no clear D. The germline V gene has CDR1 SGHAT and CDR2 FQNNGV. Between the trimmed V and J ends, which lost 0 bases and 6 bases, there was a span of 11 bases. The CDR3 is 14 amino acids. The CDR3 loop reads CASSLDTPRAEAFF. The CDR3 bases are TGTGCCAGCAGCTTAGACACGCCGAGAGCTGAAGCTTTCTTT.